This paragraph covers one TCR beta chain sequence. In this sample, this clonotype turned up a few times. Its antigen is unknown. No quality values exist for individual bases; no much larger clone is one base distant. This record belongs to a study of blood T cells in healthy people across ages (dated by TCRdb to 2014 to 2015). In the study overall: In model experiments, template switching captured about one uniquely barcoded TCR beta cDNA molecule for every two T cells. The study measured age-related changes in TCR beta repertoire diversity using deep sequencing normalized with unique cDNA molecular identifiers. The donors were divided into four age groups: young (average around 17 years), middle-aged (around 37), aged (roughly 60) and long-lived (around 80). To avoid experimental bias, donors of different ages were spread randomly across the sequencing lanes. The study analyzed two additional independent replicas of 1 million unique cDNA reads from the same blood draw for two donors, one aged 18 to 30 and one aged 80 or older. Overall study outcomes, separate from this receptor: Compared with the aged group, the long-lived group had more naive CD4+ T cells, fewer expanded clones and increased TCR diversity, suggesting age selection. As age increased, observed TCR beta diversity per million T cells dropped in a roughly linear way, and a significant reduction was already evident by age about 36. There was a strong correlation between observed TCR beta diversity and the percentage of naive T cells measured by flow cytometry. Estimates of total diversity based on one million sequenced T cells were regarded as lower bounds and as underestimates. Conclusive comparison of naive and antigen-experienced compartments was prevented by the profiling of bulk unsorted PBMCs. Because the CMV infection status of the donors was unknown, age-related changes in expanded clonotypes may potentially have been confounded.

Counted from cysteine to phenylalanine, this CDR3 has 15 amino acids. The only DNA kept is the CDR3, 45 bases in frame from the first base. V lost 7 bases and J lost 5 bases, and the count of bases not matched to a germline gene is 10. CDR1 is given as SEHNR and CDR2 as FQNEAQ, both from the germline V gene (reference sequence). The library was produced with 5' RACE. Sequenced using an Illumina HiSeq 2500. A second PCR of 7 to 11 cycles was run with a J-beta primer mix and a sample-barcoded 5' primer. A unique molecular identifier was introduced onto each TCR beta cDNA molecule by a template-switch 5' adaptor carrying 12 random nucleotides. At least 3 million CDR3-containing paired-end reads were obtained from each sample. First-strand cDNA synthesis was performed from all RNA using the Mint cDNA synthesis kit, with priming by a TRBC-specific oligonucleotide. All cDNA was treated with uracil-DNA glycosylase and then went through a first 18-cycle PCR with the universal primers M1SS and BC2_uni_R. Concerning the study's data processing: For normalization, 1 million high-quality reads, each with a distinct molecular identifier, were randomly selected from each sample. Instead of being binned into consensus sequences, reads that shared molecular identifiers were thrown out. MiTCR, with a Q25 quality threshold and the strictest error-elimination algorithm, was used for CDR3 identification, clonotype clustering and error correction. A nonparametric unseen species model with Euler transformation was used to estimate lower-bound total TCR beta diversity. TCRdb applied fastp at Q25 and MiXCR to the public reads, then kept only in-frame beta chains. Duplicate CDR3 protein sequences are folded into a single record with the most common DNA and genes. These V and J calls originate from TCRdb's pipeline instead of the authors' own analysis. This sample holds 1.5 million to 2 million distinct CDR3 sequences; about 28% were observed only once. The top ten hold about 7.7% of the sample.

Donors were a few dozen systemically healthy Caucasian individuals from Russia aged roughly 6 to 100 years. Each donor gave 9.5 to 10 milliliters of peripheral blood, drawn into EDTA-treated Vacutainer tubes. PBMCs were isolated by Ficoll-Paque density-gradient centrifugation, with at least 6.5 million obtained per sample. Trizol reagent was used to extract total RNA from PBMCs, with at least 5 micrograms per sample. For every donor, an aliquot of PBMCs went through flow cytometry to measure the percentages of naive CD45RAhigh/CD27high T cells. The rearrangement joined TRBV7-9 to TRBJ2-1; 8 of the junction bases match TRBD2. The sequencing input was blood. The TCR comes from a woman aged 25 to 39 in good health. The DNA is TGTGCCAGCAAGAAAGAAGCGGGGGCGAACAATGAGCAGTTCTTC. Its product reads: CASKKEAGANNEQFF.